These T cell receptor beta chains were read from a single sample in a study of blood T cell repertoires in COVID-19. Profiled with immunoSEQ multiplex PCR; TCRdb holds only in-frame clones, not every one. Of approximately 91,000 clones listed, about 80% were seen once; the top ten hold approximately 25%. Sequencing used peripheral blood. The receptors stem from a man aged 65 to 85 with acute or convalescent COVID-19. Each CDR3 is given with its conserved first and last residue. D genes are given only for firm matches. Only some rows state a clone size, as once, few, many or a class for expanded clones.

NA	few	TRBV6-5	TRBJ1-1	CASRWTFGNTEAFF	TGTGCCAGCAGGTGGACATTTGGGAACACTGAAGCTTTCTTT
TRBD1	once	TRBV2	TRBJ1-1	CASRGQALHTEAFF	TGTGCCAGCAGGGGACAGGCGTTGCACACTGAAGCTTTCTTT
NA	NA	TRBV28	TRBJ1-5	CASSSGHATGNQPQHF	TGTGCCAGCAGTTCAGGGCACGCTACGGGCAATCAGCCCCAGCATTTT
NA	NA	TRBV6-5	TRBJ2-1	CASSLAYETEQFF	TGTGCCAGCAGTCTAGCCTATGAAACGGAGCAGTTCTTC
TRBD1	once	TRBV7-2	TRBJ2-7	CASSSPGQGPYEQYF	TGTGCCAGCAGCTCCCCGGGACAGGGACCCTACGAGCAGTACTTC
TRBD1	NA	TRBV7-2	TRBJ2-7	CASSKGARYEQYF	TGTGCCAGCTCGAAGGGGGCGCGGTACGAGCAGTACTTC
TRBD2	few	TRBV27	TRBJ2-1	CASSLWLAGNNEQFF	TGTGCCAGCAGTTTATGGCTAGCGGGGAACAATGAGCAGTTCTTC
TRBD2	few	TRBV2	TRBJ2-7	CASMVGRSSYEQYF	TGTGCCAGCATGGTCGGGAGGAGCTCCTACGAGCAGTACTTC
NA	few	TRBV19	TRBJ1-3	CASSNQARLSGNTIYF	TGTGCCAGTAGTAACCAGGCAAGGCTCTCTGGAAACACCATATATTTT
TRBD1	NA	TRBV28	TRBJ1-1	CASSQTGTGWTEAFF	TGTGCCAGCAGCCAAACCGGGACAGGGTGGACTGAAGCTTTCTTT
NA	NA	TRBV6-5	TRBJ1-1	CASSYDRQNTEAFF	TGTGCCAGCAGTTACGACAGGCAGAACACTGAAGCTTTCTTT
TRBD2	NA	TRBV24-1	TRBJ2-5	CATSEGGLAGGQSQETQYF	TGTGCCACCAGTGAGGGGGGACTAGCGGGAGGACAAAGCCAAGAGACCCAGTACTTC
NA	NA	TRBV15	TRBJ1-2	CATSRPDSSYGYTF	TGTGCCACCAGCAGACCTGACAGCTCCTATGGCTACACCTTC
NA	NA	TRBV2	TRBJ1-6	CASSVQGNSPLHF	TGTGCCAGCAGTGTACAGGGAAATTCACCCCTCCACTTT
TRBD2	NA	TRBV5-1	TRBJ2-1	CASSEGTSGKNNEQFF	TGCGCCAGCAGCGAAGGGACTAGCGGGAAGAACAATGAGCAGTTCTTC
NA	NA	TRBV10-1	TRBJ2-7	CASILGGPYEQYF	TGCGCCAGCATACTAGGAGGCCCCTACGAGCAGTACTTC
NA	NA	TRBV9	TRBJ1-2	CASSGPIYRVNGYTF	TGTGCCAGCAGCGGGCCCATTTACAGGGTTAATGGCTACACCTTC
TRBD2	NA	TRBV7-3	TRBJ2-3	CASSLNPPGTRGTDTQYF	TGTGCCAGCAGCTTAAACCCCCCCGGGACTAGGGGAACAGATACGCAGTATTTT
NA	few	TRBV7-9	TRBJ1-2	CASSLAVAINYGYTF	TGTGCCAGCAGCTTAGCAGTAGCAATTAACTATGGCTACACCTTC
NA	NA	TRBV5-1	TRBJ1-1	CASSLQGGEVAFF	TGCGCCAGCAGCTTACAGGGAGGGGAAGTAGCTTTCTTT
TRBD1	NA	TRBV14	TRBJ1-2	CASSQGTGGFGYTF	TGTGCCAGCAGCCAAGGGACAGGGGGTTTTGGCTACACCTTC
NA	NA	TRBV6-6	TRBJ2-5	CASREQGSGETQYF	TGTGCCAGCAGGGAACAGGGTAGTGGAGAGACCCAGTACTTC
TRBD1	NA	TRBV10-3	TRBJ1-2	CAIKPTGDGGYTF	TGTGCCATAAAACCGACAGGGGATGGCGGCTACACCTTC
NA	NA	TRBV20-1	TRBJ2-7	CSASPFTGQQLEQYF	TGCAGTGCTAGTCCTTTTACCGGACAGCAGCTTGAGCAGTACTTC
TRBD2	NA	TRBV7-3	TRBJ2-7	CASSLRREGPYEQYF	TGTGCCAGCAGCCTAAGGCGGGAGGGTCCCTACGAGCAGTACTTC
NA	NA	TRBV11-2	TRBJ1-4	CASSSEDGEKLFF	TGTGCCAGCAGCTCCGAAGACGGGGAAAAACTGTTTTTT
TRBD1	NA	TRBV24-1	TRBJ1-2	CATSDSRDRISGYTF	TGTGCCACCAGTGATTCCCGGGACAGGATTTCTGGCTACACCTTC
NA	NA	TRBV4-1	TRBJ2-5	CASSRSPGGVLEETQYF	TGCGCCAGCAGCCGATCCCCCGGGGGAGTCTTAGAAGAGACCCAGTACTTC
TRBD1	NA	TRBV5-4	TRBJ2-7	CASSGQGTYEQYF	TGTGCCAGCAGTGGACAGGGAACCTACGAGCAGTACTTC
NA	NA	TRBV27	TRBJ2-3	CASSLSGDQDTQYF	TGTGCCAGCAGTTTATCCGGAGACCAAGATACGCAGTATTTT
TRBD1	NA	TRBV30	TRBJ1-6	CAWSVRTGINSPLHF	TGTGCCTGGAGTGTAAGGACAGGGATCAATTCACCCCTCCACTTT
TRBD2	NA	TRBV27	TRBJ2-5	CASSQSSGSLETQYF	TGTGCCAGCAGTCAATCTAGCGGGAGTTTGGAGACCCAGTACTTC
TRBD2	NA	TRBV3-1/TRBV3-2	TRBJ2-3	CASSQVLSGRDTDTQYF	TGTGCCAGCAGCCAAGTCCTTAGCGGGAGGGACACAGATACGCAGTATTTT
NA	few	TRBV3-1/TRBV3-2	TRBJ1-5	CASSQRGNQPQHF	TGTGCCAGCAGCCAAAGGGGGAATCAGCCCCAGCATTTT
NA	NA	TRBV11-2	TRBJ2-3	CASSLERSRITSTDTQYF	TGTGCCAGCAGCTTAGAGCGTTCCAGGATTACTAGCACAGATACGCAGTATTTT
TRBD1	once	TRBV11-3	TRBJ2-3	CASSLQGNTDTQYF	TGTGCCAGCAGCCTACAGGGGAACACAGATACGCAGTATTTT
TRBD1	NA	TRBV6-5	TRBJ1-2	CASNPQGKDYGYTF	TGTGCCAGCAACCCACAGGGGAAGGACTATGGCTACACCTTC
NA	few	TRBV28	TRBJ1-5	CASSPGRGPNQPQHF	TGTGCCAGCAGTCCCGGCAGGGGCCCCAATCAGCCCCAGCATTTT
TRBD1	NA	TRBV10-3	TRBJ2-7	CAITSDRGSYEQYF	TGTGCCATCACATCGGACAGGGGGTCCTACGAGCAGTACTTC
NA	NA	TRBV15	TRBJ1-2	CATSRDRANYGYTF	TGTGCCACCAGCAGAGACCGAGCTAACTATGGCTACACCTTC